This T cell receptor beta chain emerged from a study of T cell changes during pregnancy in multiple sclerosis (dated by TCRdb to between 2017 and 2020). Concerning the study at large: The study looked at changes in the T cell repertoire across pregnancy in women with multiple sclerosis.

Receptor libraries were prepared by the immunoSEQ multiplex PCR assay. Sourced from immuneACCESS, this table was stored by TCRdb with only in-frame sequences that have V and J called. A share of the clones is absent; for the studies checked, an unresolved V gene accounts for under half, and the remainder has no known explanation. Present in this sample are fewer than 85,000 clones, about 94% of which were seen just once. The ten most abundant clones make up approximately 1.6% of the sample. Concerning this clone itself: It has no known antigen specificity. Base qualities are not at hand, and no much larger clone is one base apart.

The CDR3 sequence holds 14 residues, the cysteine and phenylalanine included. CDR3 DNA is the only sequence kept; it has 42 bases, read in frame from the first base. V lost 3 bases and J lost 0 bases, and the count of bases not matched to a germline gene is 1. The germline V gene supplies CDR1 KGHSH and CDR2 LQKENI. Here the chain combines TRBV18 and TRBJ2-5, with TRBD1 matching 7 junction bases. The sequencing here drew on peripheral blood, taken in the first trimester of pregnancy. The sequence derives from a female donor in good health, enrolled as a control in a pregnancy study. The nucleotides are TGTGCCAGCTCACCGACAGGGTACCAAGAGACCCAGTACTTC. This yields the protein CASSPTGYQETQYF.